One sample yielded the 6 T cell receptor beta chains listed below, sequenced in a study of blood T cell repertoires in COVID-19. Only in-frame clones appear in the TCRdb table, and some are missing; sequencing was by immunoSEQ multiplex PCR. The sample lists some 150,000 clones, roughly 89% occurring once. Sequencing was performed on peripheral blood. These TCRs come from a woman between 50 and 59 years old with acute or convalescent COVID-19.

This chain links TRBV21-1 with TRBJ2-5; the table's D call, TRBD1, was not checked against the DNA. TRBV21-1 is classified as a pseudogene. CDR3 size: 18 residues. Here the CDR3 reads CASSNRGTGEGVQETQYF. CDR3 nucleotides: TGTGCCAGCAGCAATAGGGGGACAGGGGAAGGGGTGCAAGAGACCCAGTACTTC.

The rearrangement joins TRBV30 to TRBJ2-3; 11 positions match TRBD2. This CDR3 is built from 16 residues. V gave up 3 bases and J gave up 2 bases; unmatched junction bases: 7. Germline values: CDR1 GTSNPN, CDR2 SVGIG (reference sequence). CDR3 sequence: CAWRGGSGRATDTQYF. In DNA form, the CDR3 reads TGTGCCTGGAGGGGGGGTAGCGGGAGGGCCACAGATACGCAGTATTTT.

The gene calls are TRBV28 and TRBJ2-7, with 13 bases matching TRBD2. CDR1 is MDHEN, CDR2 SYDVKM, per germline. The CDR3 is 14 residues long. The V and J ends lost 8 bases and 5 bases, in that order; junction bases with no gene match: 6. CDR3 DNA sequence: TGTGCCAGCCTAGGGACTAGCGGGATCGACGAGCAGTACTTC. This sequence encodes CASLGTSGIDEQYF.

In DNA form, the CDR3 reads TGTGCCAGCAGCCCTCGGAGGACTGAGAACACTGAAGCTTTCTTT. Translation gives CASSPRRTENTEAFF. This chain uses TRBV7-9 with TRBJ1-1; D unresolved. V lost 5 bases and J 1 base, leaving 14 bases between the germline ends. This CDR3 region has 15 residues. Germline assignment: CDR1 SEHNR and CDR2 FQNEAQ (reference sequence).

The chain is built from TRBV19 and TRBJ1-1; possible D gene TRBD1, 6 bases. Trimming took 4 bases from V and 0 from J, leaving 15 bases between them. The CDR3 is 16 residues long. CDR1 LNHDA and CDR2 SQIVND come from the germline V gene (reference sequence). DNA for the CDR3: TGTGCCAGTAGTACCGGACAGCTCCATATGAACACTGAAGCTTTCTTT. Translated: CASSTGQLHMNTEAFF.

The chain employs TRBV6-5 and TRBJ1-2, with TRBD1 matching 9 bases. V shed 7 bases, J shed 6 bases, and the junction held 6 bases outside the gene matches. Germline values: CDR1 MNHEY, CDR2 SVGAGI. The CDR3 is 13 residues long. CDR3 in amino acids: CASTYRGRDGYTF. The CDR3 nucleotides are TGTGCCAGCACCTACAGGGGGCGGGATGGCTACACCTTC.